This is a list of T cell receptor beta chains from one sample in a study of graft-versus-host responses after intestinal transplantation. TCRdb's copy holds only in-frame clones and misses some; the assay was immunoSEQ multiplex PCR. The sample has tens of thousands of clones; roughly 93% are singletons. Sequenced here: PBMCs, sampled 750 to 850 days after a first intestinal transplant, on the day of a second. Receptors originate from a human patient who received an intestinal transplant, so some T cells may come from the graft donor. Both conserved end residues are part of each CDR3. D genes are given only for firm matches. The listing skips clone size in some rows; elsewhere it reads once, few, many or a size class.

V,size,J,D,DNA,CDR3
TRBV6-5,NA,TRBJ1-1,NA,TGTGCCAGCACCCCCGACGATTCAGCCACTGAAGCTTTCTTT,CASTPDDSATEAFF
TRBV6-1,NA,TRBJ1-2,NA,TGTGCCAGCACCTTGAAGGGTGCGGGAATCTATGGCTACACCTTC,CASTLKGAGIYGYTF
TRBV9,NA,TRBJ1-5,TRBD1,TGTGCCAGCAGCCGGGGACAGGGGCTCAATCAGCCCCAGCATTTT,CASSRGQGLNQPQHF
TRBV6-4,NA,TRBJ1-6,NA,TGTGCCAGCAGTGATCGGGGGGAGAATTCACCCCTCCACTTT,CASSDRGENSPLHF
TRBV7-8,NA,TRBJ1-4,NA,TGTGCCAGCAGCTTAGTGGGCAGGGGAAGAACTAATGAAAAACTGTTTTTT,CASSLVGRGRTNEKLFF
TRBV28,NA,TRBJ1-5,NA,TGTGCCAGCAGTGTCTCGAGACACTCATATAGCAATCAGCCCCAGCATTTT,CASSVSRHSYSNQPQHF
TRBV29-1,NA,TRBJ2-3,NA,TGCAGCGCAGACCTCAAGGGCACAGATACGCAGTATTTT,CSADLKGTDTQYF
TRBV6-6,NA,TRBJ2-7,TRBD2,TGTGCCAGCAGTTACCCTAGCGGGATCAACTACGAGCAGTACTTC,CASSYPSGINYEQYF
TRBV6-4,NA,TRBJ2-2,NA,TGTGCCAGCAGTGACGGGGGAGCCGGGGAGCTGTTTTTT,CASSDGGAGELFF
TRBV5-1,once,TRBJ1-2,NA,TGCGCCAGCAGGATGGGACCGGAAGCTAACTATGGCTACACCTTC,CASRMGPEANYGYTF
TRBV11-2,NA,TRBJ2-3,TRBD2,TGTGCCAGCAGCTTATTCAGCGGGAAGGATACGCAGTATTTT,CASSLFSGKDTQYF
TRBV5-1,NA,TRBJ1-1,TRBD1,TGCGCCAGCAGCCGGTCGACAGGGGAGGAAGCTTTCTTT,CASSRSTGEEAFF
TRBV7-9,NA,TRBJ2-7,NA,TGTGCCAGCACCCGTCCAGGGTCCGGCGAGCAGTACTTC,CASTRPGSGEQYF
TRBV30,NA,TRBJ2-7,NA,TGTGCCTGGACGAGGGGCCCCCTGGGGGAGCAGTACTTC,CAWTRGPLGEQYF
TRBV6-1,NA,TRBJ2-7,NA,TGTGCCGGGAGTCACGTTTCCCGCGAGCAGTACTTC,CAGSHVSREQYF
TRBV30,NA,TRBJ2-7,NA,TGTGCCTGGAGTTGGGGCTACGAGCAGTACTTC,CAWSWGYEQYF
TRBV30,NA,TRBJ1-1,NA,TGTGCCTGGAGTAGGCAGGGGAACACTGAAGCTTTCTTT,CAWSRQGNTEAFF
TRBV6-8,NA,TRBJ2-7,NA,TGTGCCAGCAGTTACTCGAGCCGAACTAGCAGATTTTCCGAGCAGTACTTC,CASSYSSRTSRFSEQYF
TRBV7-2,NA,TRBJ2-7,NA,TGTGCCAGCAGCGGCCAGGTTCAAAGAAACTACGAGCAGTACTTC,CASSGQVQRNYEQYF
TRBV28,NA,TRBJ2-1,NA,TGTGCCAGCAGTCCATTCCCGGGTTCGGGGGCCCACAATGAGCAGTTCTTC,CASSPFPGSGAHNEQFF